Presented here are 5 T cell receptor beta chains from one specimen sequenced in a study of blood T cell repertoires in COVID-19. Sequenced by immunoSEQ multiplex PCR; TCRdb stores in-frame clones only, minus some. The sample holds 70,000 or so clones; 90% to 95% are singletons and the top ten take more than 7%. The material sequenced was peripheral blood. These receptors all stem from a human donor in a cohort sampled during active COVID-19.

This clone was found once. CDR3 nucleotide sequence: TGCGCCAGCAGCTTGGGACTAGCGGGGGGGAACACAGATACGCAGTATTTT. Its protein product is CASSLGLAGGNTDTQYF. V is TRBV5-1 and J is TRBJ2-3; 14 nucleotides agree with TRBD2. CDR3 size: 17 residues. Germline CDR1 SGHRS, CDR2 YFSETQ. The ends lost 0 bases at V and 2 bases at J; junction bases unmatched: 2. The full variable domain, its missing parts supplied by reference TRBV5-1 and TRBJ2-3, is KAGVTQTPRYLIKTRGQQVTLSCSPISGHRSVSWYQQTPGQGLQFLFEYFSETQRNKGNFPGRFSGRQFSNSRSEMNVSTLELGDSALYLCASSLGLAGGNTDTQYFGPGTRLTVL.

The V call is TRBV30, the J call TRBJ1-6, with 12 bases fitting TRBD1. The CDR3 covers 17 residues. CDR1 and CDR2 (germline): GTSNPN, SVGIG (reference sequence). Trimming at V came to 7 bases and at J to 9 bases, leaving 16 bases not matched to a gene. The CDR3 protein is CASRTGTGGIGSSPLHF. The CDR3 DNA reads TGTGCCTCCCGAACCGGGACAGGGGGCATCGGGAGTTCACCCCTCCACTTT.

This chain uses TRBV7-6 with TRBJ1-6, with 7 bases identical to TRBD1. The CDR3 runs to 17 residues. With V trimmed by 1 base and J by 7 bases, 10 bases remained unmatched. Germline V CDR1 and CDR2: SGHVS, FNYEAQ. The CDR3 sequence is CASSLGTPGQRNSPLHF. CDR3 DNA: TGTGCCAGCAGCTTAGGGACCCCGGGACAGAGAAATTCACCCCTCCACTTT.

The V call is TRBV6-2 or TRBV6-3, the J call TRBJ2-1; D remains unclear. The germline V and J ends were trimmed by 2 bases and 3 bases, with 5 bases remaining between them. CDR3 size: 13 residues. Germline CDR1 is MNHEY and CDR2 is SVGEGT. The DNA for the CDR3 is TGTGCCAGCAGTTACGAGGACTACAATGAGCAGTTCTTC. This gives the protein CASSYEDYNEQFF.

This clone was counted between two and nine times. The chain carries TRBV5-1 and TRBJ2-7; D is unclear. From germline, CDR1 is SGHRS and CDR2 YFSETQ. CDR3 length equals 12 residues. With 0 bases removed from V and 1 base from J, the gap between germline ends came to 2 bases. CDR3 region: CASSLASYEQYF. In DNA form, the CDR3 reads TGCGCCAGCAGCTTGGCGTCCTACGAGCAGTACTTC.